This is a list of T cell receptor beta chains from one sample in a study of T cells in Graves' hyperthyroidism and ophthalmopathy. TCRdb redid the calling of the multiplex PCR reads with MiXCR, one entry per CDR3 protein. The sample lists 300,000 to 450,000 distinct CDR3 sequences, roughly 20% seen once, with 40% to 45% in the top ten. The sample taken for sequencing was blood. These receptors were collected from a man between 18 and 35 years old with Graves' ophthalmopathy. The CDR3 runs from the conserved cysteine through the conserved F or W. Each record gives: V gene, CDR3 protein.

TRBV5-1	CASSQAYNEQFF
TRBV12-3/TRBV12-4	CASSFANEQYF
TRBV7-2	CASSLGPTGGPIEQYF
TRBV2	CASMLHASNQPQHF
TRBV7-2	CASSSRQGLTEAFF
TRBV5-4	CASSLPGGLGATEAFF
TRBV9	CASSVEPGYGYTF
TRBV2	CASSWGRDRGLEAFF
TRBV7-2	CASSRTVNEQFF
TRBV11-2	CASSPRDRDGNTIYF
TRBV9	CASSPLGRAQETQYF
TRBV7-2	CASSETPSYGYTF
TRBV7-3	CASSARQQSSYNEQFF
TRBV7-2	CASTSTTDRGAFF
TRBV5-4	CASSLGDPRSAFF
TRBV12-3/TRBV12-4	CASSWHDGRHTQYF
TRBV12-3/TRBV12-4	CASNAQRDTGELFF
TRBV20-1	CSARVEQRDLWGNQPQHF